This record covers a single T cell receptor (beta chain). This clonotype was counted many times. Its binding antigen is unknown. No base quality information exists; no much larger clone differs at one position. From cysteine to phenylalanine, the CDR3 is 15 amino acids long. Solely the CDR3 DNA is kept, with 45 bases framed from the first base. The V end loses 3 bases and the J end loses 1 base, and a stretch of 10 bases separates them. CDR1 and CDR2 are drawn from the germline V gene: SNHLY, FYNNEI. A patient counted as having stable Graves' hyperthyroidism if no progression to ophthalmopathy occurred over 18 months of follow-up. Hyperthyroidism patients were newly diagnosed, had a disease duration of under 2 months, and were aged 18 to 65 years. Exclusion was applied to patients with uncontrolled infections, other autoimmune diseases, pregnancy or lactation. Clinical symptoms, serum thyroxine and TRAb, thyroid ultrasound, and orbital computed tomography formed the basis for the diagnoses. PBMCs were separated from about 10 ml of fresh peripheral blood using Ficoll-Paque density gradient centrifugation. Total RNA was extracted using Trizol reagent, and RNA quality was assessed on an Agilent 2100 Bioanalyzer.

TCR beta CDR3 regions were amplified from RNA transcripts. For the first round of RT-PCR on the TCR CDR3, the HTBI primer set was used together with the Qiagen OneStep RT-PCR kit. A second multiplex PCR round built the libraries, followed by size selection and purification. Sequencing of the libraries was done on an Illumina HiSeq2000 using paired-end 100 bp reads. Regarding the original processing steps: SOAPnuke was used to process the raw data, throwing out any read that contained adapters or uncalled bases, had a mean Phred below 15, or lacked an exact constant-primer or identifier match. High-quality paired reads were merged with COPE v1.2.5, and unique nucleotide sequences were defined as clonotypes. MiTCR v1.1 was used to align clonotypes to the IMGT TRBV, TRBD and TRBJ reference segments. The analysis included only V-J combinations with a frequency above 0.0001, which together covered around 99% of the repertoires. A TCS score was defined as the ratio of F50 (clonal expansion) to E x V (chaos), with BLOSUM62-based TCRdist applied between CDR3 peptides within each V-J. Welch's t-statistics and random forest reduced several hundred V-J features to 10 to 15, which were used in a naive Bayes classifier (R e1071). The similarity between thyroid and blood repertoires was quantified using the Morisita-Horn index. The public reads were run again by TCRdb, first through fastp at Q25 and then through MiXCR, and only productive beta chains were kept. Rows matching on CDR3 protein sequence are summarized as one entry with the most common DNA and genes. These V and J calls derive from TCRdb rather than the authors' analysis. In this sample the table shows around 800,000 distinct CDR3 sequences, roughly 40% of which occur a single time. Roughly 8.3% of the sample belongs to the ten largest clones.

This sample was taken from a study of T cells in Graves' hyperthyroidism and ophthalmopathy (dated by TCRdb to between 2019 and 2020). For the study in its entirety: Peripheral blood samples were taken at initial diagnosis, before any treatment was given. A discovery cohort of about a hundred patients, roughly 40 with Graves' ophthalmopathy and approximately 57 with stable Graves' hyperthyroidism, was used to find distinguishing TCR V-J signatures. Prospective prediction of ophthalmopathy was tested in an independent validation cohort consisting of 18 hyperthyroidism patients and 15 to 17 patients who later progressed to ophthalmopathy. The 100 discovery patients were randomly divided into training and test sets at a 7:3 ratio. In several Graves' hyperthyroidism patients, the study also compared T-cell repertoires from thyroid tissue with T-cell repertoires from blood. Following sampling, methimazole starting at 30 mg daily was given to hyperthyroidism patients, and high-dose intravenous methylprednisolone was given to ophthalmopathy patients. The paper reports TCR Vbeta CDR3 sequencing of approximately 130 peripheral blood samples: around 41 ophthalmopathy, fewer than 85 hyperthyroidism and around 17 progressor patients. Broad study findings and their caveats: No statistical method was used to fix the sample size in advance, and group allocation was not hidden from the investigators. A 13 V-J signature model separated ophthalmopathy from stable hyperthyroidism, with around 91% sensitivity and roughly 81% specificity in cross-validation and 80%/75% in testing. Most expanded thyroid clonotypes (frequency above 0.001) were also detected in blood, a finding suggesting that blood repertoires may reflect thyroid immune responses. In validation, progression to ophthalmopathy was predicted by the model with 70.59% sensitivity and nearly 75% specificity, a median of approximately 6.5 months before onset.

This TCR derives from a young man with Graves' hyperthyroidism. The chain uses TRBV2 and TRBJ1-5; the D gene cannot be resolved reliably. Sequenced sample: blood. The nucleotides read TGTGCCAGCAGTGACCCGGGAAGAAGCAATCAGCCCCAGCATTTT. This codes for CASSDPGRSNQPQHF.